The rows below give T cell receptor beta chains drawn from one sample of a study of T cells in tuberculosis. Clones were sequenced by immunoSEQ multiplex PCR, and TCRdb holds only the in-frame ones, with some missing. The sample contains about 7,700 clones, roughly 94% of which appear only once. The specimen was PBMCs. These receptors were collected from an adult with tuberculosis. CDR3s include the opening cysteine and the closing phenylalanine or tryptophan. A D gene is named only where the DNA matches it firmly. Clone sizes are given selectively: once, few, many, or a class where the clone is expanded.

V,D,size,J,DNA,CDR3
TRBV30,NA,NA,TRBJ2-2,TGTGCCTGGACACGGCAGGGGTTCACCGGGGAGCTGTTTTTT,CAWTRQGFTGELFF
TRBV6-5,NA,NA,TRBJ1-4,TGTGCCAGCAGTTTAACAGGGATGGGTAATGAAAAACTGTTTTTT,CASSLTGMGNEKLFF
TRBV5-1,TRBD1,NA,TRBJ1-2,TGCGCCAGCAGCTCGGACCTCCGGGACAGGGACTTTGGCTACACCTTC,CASSSDLRDRDFGYTF
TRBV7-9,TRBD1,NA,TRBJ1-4,TGTGCCACTCCGGACAGGGTCGCTAATGAAAAACTGTTTTTT,CATPDRVANEKLFF
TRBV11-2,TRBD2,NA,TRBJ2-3,TGTGCCAGTACCCTAGCGGGGGGCACAGATACGCAGTATTTT,CASTLAGGTDTQYF
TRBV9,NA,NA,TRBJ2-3,TGTGCCAGCAGCGTCGGAGGTCAGACCACAGATACGCAGTATTTT,CASSVGGQTTDTQYF
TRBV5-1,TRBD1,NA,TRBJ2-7,TGCGCCAGCAGGCCTCCGGGACAGCACTACGAGCAGTACTTC,CASRPPGQHYEQYF
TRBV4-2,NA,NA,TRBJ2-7,TGTGCCAGCAGCCAAGATGCCTCTCGGGTAAGAACCCTTCTCTACGAGCAGTACTTC,CASSQDASRVRTLLYEQYF
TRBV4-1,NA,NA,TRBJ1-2,TGCGCCAGCAGCCAAAGGGGGGGGGATGGCTACACCTTC,CASSQRGGDGYTF
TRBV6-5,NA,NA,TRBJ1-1,TGTGCCAGCAGTTACAGAGGCTTCCCGAACACTGAAGCTTTCTTT,CASSYRGFPNTEAFF
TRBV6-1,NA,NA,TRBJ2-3,TGTGCCAGCAATGGGGGGGCCCCCACAGATACGCAGTATTTT,CASNGGAPTDTQYF
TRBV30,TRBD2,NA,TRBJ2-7,TGTGCCTGGAGTCCCCTAGCGGATTCCTACGAGCAGTACTTC,CAWSPLADSYEQYF
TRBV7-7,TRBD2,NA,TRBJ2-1,TGTGCCAGCAGCCTAGCGGGAGCCCAGTACAATGAGCAGTTCTTC,CASSLAGAQYNEQFF
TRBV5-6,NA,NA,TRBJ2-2,TGTGCCAGCAGCCCCGGGAACACCGGGGAGCTGTTTTTT,CASSPGNTGELFF
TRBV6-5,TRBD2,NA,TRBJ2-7,TGTGCCAGCGCGGTCGCTAGCGGGGGATACGAGCAGTACTTC,CASAVASGGYEQYF
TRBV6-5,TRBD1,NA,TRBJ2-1,TGTGCCAGCAGTTACTCGCGCAGGGGGCATGAGCAGTTCTTC,CASSYSRRGHEQFF
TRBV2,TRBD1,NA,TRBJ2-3,TGTGCCAGCAGCCGGGACAGGGCTACAGATACGCAGTATTTT,CASSRDRATDTQYF
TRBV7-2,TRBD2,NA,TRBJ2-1,TGTGCCAGCAGCTTAAGGCTAGCGGGGGGGCCGGGTCACAATGAGCAGTTCTTC,CASSLRLAGGPGHNEQFF
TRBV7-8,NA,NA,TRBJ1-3,TGTGCCAGCAGCTTAGGTGCCTATATCTCTGGAAACACCATATATTTT,CASSLGAYISGNTIYF
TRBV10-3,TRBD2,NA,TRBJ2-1,TGTGCCATCAGGGAACTAGCGGGAGGCAACAATGAGCAGTTCTTC,CAIRELAGGNNEQFF
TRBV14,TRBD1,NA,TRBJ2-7,TGTGCCAGCAGCCTTGGGACAGGGTTGTACGAGCAGTACTTC,CASSLGTGLYEQYF
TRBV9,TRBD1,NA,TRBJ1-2,TGTGCCAGCAGCGTGGGACAGGGGGCGCAAAGTCACGGCTACACCTTC,CASSVGQGAQSHGYTF
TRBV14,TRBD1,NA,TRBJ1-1,TGTGCCAGCAGCCAACAGGGACAGGGTCAGTCTGAAGCTTTCTTT,CASSQQGQGQSEAFF
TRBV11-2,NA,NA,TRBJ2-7,TGTGCCAGCAGCTTAGATCGACAATACGAGCAGTACTTC,CASSLDRQYEQYF
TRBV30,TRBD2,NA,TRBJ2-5,TGTGCCTGGAGTAGAGCGGGAGGCGGGGAGACCCAGTACTTC,CAWSRAGGGETQYF
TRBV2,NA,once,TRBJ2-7,TGTGCCAGCAACAGGTCACCCTACGAGCAGTACTTC,CASNRSPYEQYF
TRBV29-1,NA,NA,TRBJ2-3,TGCAGCGTTGCCCTGACAGTAGATACGCAGTATTTT,CSVALTVDTQYF
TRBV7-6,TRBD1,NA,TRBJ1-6,TGTGCCAGCAGCGCGAGCCGGGACAGGGGGCCCTCGGCCCTCCACTTT,CASSASRDRGPSALHF
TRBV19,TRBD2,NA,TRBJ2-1,TGTGCCAGTAGTATGACTAGCGGCTACTCCTACAATGAGCAGTTCTTC,CASSMTSGYSYNEQFF
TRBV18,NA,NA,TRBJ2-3,TGTGCCAGCTCACGGCTAGCGCTGAGCACAGATACGCAGTATTTT,CASSRLALSTDTQYF
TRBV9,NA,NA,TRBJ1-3,TGTGCCAGCAGCGTAAGGGGTGGAAACACCATATATTTT,CASSVRGGNTIYF
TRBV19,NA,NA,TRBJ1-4,TGTGCCAGTAGAGGCGACAGAGCAAATGAAAAACTGTTTTTT,CASRGDRANEKLFF
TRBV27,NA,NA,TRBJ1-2,TGTGCCAGCAGGCTTCAGGGTTCGGGCTATGGCTACACCTTC,CASRLQGSGYGYTF
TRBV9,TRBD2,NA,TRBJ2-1,TGTGCCAGCGCCGGGGGGAGCTCCTACAATGAGCAGTTCTTC,CASAGGSSYNEQFF
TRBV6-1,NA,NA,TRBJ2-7,TGTGCCAGCAGTGAATACTACGAGCAGTACTTC,CASSEYYEQYF
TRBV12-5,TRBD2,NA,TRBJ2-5,TGTGCTAGTGGTTTTGGGCAGGCGGGGGGGGCCCAGTACTTC,CASGFGQAGGAQYF
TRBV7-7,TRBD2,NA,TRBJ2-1,TGTGCCAGCAGTACCACTAGCGGGGGTTACAATGAGCAGTTCTTC,CASSTTSGGYNEQFF
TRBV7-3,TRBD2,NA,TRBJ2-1,TGTGCCAGCAGCTTAGTCGGGGGGAATGAGCAGTTCTTC,CASSLVGGNEQFF
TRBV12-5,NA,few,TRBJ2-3,TGTGCTAGTGCCCCCCCGGGCACAGATACGCAGTATTTT,CASAPPGTDTQYF
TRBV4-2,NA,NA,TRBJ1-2,TGTGCCAGCAGCCAAGACAGGGGTGGAGGCTACACCTTC,CASSQDRGGGYTF
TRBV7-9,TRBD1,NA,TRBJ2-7,TGTGCCAGCAGCTACGGACAGGGGGCTCTCGACGAGCAGTACTTC,CASSYGQGALDEQYF
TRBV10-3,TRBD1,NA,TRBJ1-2,TGTGCCACCCTTGGACAGGGCTATAGCTATGGCTACACCTTC,CATLGQGYSYGYTF
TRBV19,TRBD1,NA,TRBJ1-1,TGTGCCAGTAGCCCACCAGGGGGCGCAGGCACTGAAGCTTTCTTT,CASSPPGGAGTEAFF
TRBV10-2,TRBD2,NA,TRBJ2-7,TGCGCCAGCAGAGATAGCGGGGGCTCCTACGAGCAGTACTTC,CASRDSGGSYEQYF